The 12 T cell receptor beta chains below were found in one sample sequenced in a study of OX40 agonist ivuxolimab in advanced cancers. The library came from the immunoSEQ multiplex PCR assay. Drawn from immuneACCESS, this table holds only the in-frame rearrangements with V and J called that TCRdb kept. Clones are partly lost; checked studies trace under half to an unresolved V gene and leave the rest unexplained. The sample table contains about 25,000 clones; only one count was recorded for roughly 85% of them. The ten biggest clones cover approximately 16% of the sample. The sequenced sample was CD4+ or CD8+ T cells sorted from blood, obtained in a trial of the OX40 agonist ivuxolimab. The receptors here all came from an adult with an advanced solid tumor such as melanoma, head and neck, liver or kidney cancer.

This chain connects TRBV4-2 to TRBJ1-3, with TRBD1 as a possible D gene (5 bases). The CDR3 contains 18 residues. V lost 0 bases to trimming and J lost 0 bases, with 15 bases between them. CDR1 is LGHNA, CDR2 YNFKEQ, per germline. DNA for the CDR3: TGTGCCAGCAGCCAAGATCAGGACGGGGCCGACTCTGGAAACACCATATATTTT. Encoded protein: CASSQDQDGADSGNTIYF.

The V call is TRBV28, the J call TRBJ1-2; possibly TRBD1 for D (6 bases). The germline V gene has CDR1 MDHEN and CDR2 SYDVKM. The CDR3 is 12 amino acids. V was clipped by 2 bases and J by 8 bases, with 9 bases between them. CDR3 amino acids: CASSLQGKGYTF. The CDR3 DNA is TGTGCCAGCAGTTTACAGGGGAAGGGCTACACCTTC.

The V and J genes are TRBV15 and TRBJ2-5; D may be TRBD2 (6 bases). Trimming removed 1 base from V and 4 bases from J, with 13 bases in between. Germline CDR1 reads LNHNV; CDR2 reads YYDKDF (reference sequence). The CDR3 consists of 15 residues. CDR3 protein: CATSRVEGAPETQYF. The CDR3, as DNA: TGTGCCACCAGCAGAGTGGAGGGCGCCCCAGAGACCCAGTACTTC.

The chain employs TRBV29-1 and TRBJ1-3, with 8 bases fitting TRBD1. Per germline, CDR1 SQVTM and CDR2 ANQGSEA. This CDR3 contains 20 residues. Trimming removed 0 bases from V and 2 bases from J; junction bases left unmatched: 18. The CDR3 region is CSVEDRGQGSIKGPGNTIYF. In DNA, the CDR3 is TGCAGCGTTGAAGACCGAGGACAGGGTTCAATCAAAGGCCCTGGAAACACCATATATTTT.

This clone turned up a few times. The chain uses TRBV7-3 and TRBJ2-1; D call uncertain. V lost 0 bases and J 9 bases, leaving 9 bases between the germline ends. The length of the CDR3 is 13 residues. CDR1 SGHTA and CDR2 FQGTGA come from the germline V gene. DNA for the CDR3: TGTGCCAGCAGCTTAACAGGGATGGGTGAGCAGTTCTTC. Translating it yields CASSLTGMGEQFF.

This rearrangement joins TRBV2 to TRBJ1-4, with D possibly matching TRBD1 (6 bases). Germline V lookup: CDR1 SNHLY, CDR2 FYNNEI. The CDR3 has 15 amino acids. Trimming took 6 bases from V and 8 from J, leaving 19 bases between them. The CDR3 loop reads CASSVRGGNREKLFF. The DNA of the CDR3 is TGTGCCAGCAGCGTCAGGGGTGGAAATCGGGAAAAACTGTTTTTT.

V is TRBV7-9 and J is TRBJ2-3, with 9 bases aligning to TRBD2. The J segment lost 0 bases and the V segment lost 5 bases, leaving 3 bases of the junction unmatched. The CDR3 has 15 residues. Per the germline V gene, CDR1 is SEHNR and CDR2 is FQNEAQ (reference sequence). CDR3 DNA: TGTGCCAGCAGCGTTACTAGCGGGAGCACAGATACGCAGTATTTT. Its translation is CASSVTSGSTDTQYF.

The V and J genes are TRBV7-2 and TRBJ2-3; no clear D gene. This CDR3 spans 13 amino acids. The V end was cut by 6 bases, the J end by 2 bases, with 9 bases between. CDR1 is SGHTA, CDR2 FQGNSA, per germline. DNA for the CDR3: TGTGCCAGCAGTCTCTGGCTCACAGATACGCAGTATTTT. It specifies CASSLWLTDTQYF.

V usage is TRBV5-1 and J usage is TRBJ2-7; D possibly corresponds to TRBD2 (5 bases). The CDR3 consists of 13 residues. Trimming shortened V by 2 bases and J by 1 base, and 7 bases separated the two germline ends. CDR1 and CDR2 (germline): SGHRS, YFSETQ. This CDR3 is CASSFGGSYEQYF. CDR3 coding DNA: TGCGCCAGCAGCTTTGGCGGGTCCTACGAGCAGTACTTC.

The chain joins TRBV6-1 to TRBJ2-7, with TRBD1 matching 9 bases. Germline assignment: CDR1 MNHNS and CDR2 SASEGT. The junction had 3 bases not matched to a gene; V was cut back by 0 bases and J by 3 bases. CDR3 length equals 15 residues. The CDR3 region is CASSEARDRVYEQYF. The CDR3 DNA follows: TGTGCCAGCAGTGAAGCAAGGGACAGGGTCTACGAGCAGTACTTC.

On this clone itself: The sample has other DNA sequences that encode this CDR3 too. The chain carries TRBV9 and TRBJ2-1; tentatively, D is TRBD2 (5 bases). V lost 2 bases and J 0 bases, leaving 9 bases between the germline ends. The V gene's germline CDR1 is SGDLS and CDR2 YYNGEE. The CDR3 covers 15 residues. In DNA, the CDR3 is TGTGCCAGCAGCGTGGAGGATAGCTCCTACAATGAGCAGTTCTTC. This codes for CASSVEDSSYNEQFF. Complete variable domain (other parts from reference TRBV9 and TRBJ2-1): DSGVTQTPKHLITATGQRVTLRCSPRSGDLSVYWYQQSLDQGLQFLIQYYNGEERAKGNILERFSAQQFPDLHSELNLSSLELGDSALYFCASSVEDSSYNEQFFGPGTRLTVL.

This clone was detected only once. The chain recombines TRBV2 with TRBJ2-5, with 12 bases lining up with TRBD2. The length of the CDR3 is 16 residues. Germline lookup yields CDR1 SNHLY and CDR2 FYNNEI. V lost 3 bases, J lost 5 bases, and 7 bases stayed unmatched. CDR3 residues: CASSDLAGGPVETQYF. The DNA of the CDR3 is TGTGCCAGCAGTGACCTAGCGGGGGGGCCCGTGGAGACCCAGTACTTC.